These T cell receptor beta chains were read from a single sample in a study of blood T cell repertoires in COVID-19. The assay was immunoSEQ multiplex PCR, and TCRdb's table has in-frame clones only and misses some. Among around 210,000 clones listed, 85% to 90% were seen once. Source material: peripheral blood. The receptors come from a woman aged 70-85 years with acute or convalescent COVID-19. Both conserved end residues are part of each CDR3. A D gene is named only where the DNA matches it firmly. Only some rows state a clone size, as once, few, many or a class for expanded clones.

V,size,J,D,DNA,CDR3
TRBV2,.,TRBJ1-6,.,TGTGCCAGCAGTCCAGGGCCAGCTGATAATTCACCCCTCCACTTT,CASSPGPADNSPLHF
TRBV7-2,.,TRBJ2-1,.,TGTGCCAGCAGCTTACCTAATATCTATGAGCAGTTCTTC,CASSLPNIYEQFF
TRBV3-1/TRBV3-2,.,TRBJ1-4,.,TGTGCCAGCAGCCAAGCTGGGCTGAATGAAAAACTGTTTTTT,CASSQAGLNEKLFF
TRBV28,.,TRBJ1-4,TRBD1,TGTGCCAGCAGTTCGGACAGGGGGCAGCTTGTAGATGAAAAACTGTTTTTT,CASSSDRGQLVDEKLFF
TRBV5-4,.,TRBJ2-7,.,TGTGCCAGCAGCGCAGGGGACGGCCGAGCCTACGAGCAGTACTTC,CASSAGDGRAYEQYF
TRBV3-1/TRBV3-2,.,TRBJ1-4,TRBD1,TGTGCCAGCAGCGAATTACAGGGGGCGTTTGAAAAACTGTTTTTT,CASSELQGAFEKLFF
TRBV6-6,.,TRBJ1-1,.,TGTGCCAGCAGTTACTCGGTCCCGAGGAACACTGAAGCTTTCTTT,CASSYSVPRNTEAFF
TRBV5-5,.,TRBJ2-7,.,TGTGCCAGCAGAAGGACAGTGGACTCCTACGAGCAGTACTTC,CASRRTVDSYEQYF
TRBV7-8,.,TRBJ2-5,.,TGTGCCAGCAGCTTGTCAACTAGGAACCAAGAGACCCAGTACTTC,CASSLSTRNQETQYF
TRBV18,.,TRBJ1-5,.,TGTGCCAGCTCAGCCCGCCAGATCAATAGCAATCAGCCCCAGCATTTT,CASSARQINSNQPQHF
TRBV29-1,.,TRBJ2-3,.,TGCAGCGTTGAAAGGGGTACAGATACGCAGTATTTT,CSVERGTDTQYF
TRBV18,.,TRBJ2-1,.,TGTGCCAGCTCACCATTACAGTCAAACAATGAGCAGTTCTTC,CASSPLQSNNEQFF
TRBV7-6,.,TRBJ2-1,.,TGTGCCAGCAGCTTAGTGACAGGCTATGAGCAGTTCTTC,CASSLVTGYEQFF
TRBV7-2,.,TRBJ2-4,.,TGTGCCAGCAGCATAGCGGGCAGGGGTAACATTCAGTACTTC,CASSIAGRGNIQYF
TRBV5-1,once,TRBJ2-3,.,TGCGCCAGCAGCTTCCTTCCAGATACGCAGTATTTT,CASSFLPDTQYF